The rows below give T cell receptor beta chains drawn from one sample of a study of T cells in localized non-small cell lung cancer. Data came from immunoSEQ multiplex PCR; TCRdb stores just in-frame clones and leaves some out. Here the sample spans around 18,000 clones, approximately 80% being singletons. Sequenced material: peripheral blood, taken before any cancer treatment. All receptors come from an older female donor with stage I lung adenocarcinoma. The CDR3 runs from the conserved cysteine through the conserved F or W. The D gene is left open where the match is weak. Clone sizes are given selectively: once, few, many, or a class where the clone is expanded.

V gene,CDR3 length,J gene,D gene,clone size,CDR3 DNA,CDR3 protein
TRBV11-1,13,TRBJ1-1,-,-,TGTGCCAGCACAAGGGGGGGTTACACTGAAGCTTTCTTT,CASTRGGYTEAFF
TRBV5-1,12,TRBJ1-1,-,-,TGCGCCAGCAGCCCGGGGGGGACTGAAGCTTTCTTT,CASSPGGTEAFF
TRBV5-6,15,TRBJ2-2,-,once,TGTGCCAGCAGCTTCCTGGGAGAAAACACCGGGGAGCTGTTTTTT,CASSFLGENTGELFF
TRBV27,16,TRBJ1-2,-,-,TGTGCCAGCAAGTTTAGCGCGGGGAAGCTGCAATACGGCTACACCTTC,CASKFSAGKLQYGYTF
TRBV7-9,15,TRBJ2-3,TRBD2,-,TGTGCCAGCAGCACCTGGGACTACCACACAGATACGCAGTATTTT,CASSTWDYHTDTQYF
TRBV5-1,16,TRBJ2-2,TRBD2,-,TGCGCCAGCAGCGTGGGGACTAGCGGGGTGATCGGGGAGCTGTTTTTT,CASSVGTSGVIGELFF
TRBV6-5,14,TRBJ2-3,-,few,TGTGCCAGCAGTTACGGGACCGGCGGAGATACGCAGTATTTT,CASSYGTGGDTQYF
TRBV2,14,TRBJ1-1,-,-,TGTGCCAGCAGGTACGGAGGTCCTCGAACTGAAGCTTTCTTT,CASRYGGPRTEAFF
TRBV6-1,12,TRBJ1-2,-,few,TGTGCCAGCAGGAGACTTAGTTATGGCTACACCTTC,CASRRLSYGYTF
TRBV19,18,TRBJ1-2,-,-,TGTGCCAGTAGTATGTTGCCAGGCGGCGGTCTATCTAACTATGGCTACACCTTC,CASSMLPGGGLSNYGYTF
TRBV6-4,15,TRBJ2-3,-,-,TGTGCCAGCAGTTTGCAGGGAATTAGCACAGATACGCAGTATTTT,CASSLQGISTDTQYF
TRBV7-6,15,TRBJ2-1,-,-,TGTGCCAGCAGCTTAAGGCAGAACCTCTACAATGAGCAGTTCTTC,CASSLRQNLYNEQFF
TRBV6-5,14,TRBJ1-1,-,once,TGTGCCAGCAGTTACTCGGGGGGCCCTCCTGAAGCTTTCTTT,CASSYSGGPPEAFF
TRBV30,14,TRBJ1-4,-,once,TGTGCCTGGACTAACTCAGCAACTAATGAAAAACTGTTTTTT,CAWTNSATNEKLFF
TRBV5-6,14,TRBJ2-7,TRBD1,-,TGTGCCAGCAGCCCTACCGGGACAGGGGACGAGCAGTACTTC,CASSPTGTGDEQYF
TRBV19,14,TRBJ1-1,-,-,TGTGCCAGCAGTATGGGGTGGGGGAACACTGAAGCTTTCTTT,CASSMGWGNTEAFF
TRBV10-3,15,TRBJ1-6,-,once,TGTGCCATCAGTGTGAGGGACTCCTATAATTCACCCCTCCACTTT,CAISVRDSYNSPLHF
TRBV13,15,TRBJ1-1,TRBD1,once,TGTGCCAGCAGCCCGAGGGGACAGATGAACACTGAAGCTTTCTTT,CASSPRGQMNTEAFF
TRBV10-2,13,TRBJ2-7,-,once,TGCGCCAGCATGGACAGTTTTTCCTACGAGCAGTACTTC,CASMDSFSYEQYF
TRBV5-1,15,TRBJ2-7,TRBD2,-,TGCGCCAGCAGCTGGGGGGGACTAGCAACCTACGAGCAGTACTTC,CASSWGGLATYEQYF
TRBV19,16,TRBJ1-3,-,-,TGTGCCAGTAGTTCCCCCTCTTGGGGTACTGGAAACACCATATATTTT,CASSSPSWGTGNTIYF
TRBV6-5,14,TRBJ1-2,TRBD1,once,TGTGCCAGCAGTAGACAGGGGGCAGGCTATGGCTACACCTTC,CASSRQGAGYGYTF
TRBV6-1,13,TRBJ1-4,-,few,TGTGCCAGCAGTCCTCGGAGGGGGGAGAAACTGTTTTTT,CASSPRRGEKLFF
TRBV30,15,TRBJ2-3,TRBD2,-,TGTGCCTGGAGTGTAATGGGGCTAGCGGGGGGCGACAAATATTTT,CAWSVMGLAGGDKYF
TRBV30,13,TRBJ2-4,-,-,TGTGCCTGGAGTGTCGACACAGGAAACATTCAGTACTTC,CAWSVDTGNIQYF
TRBV10-3,13,TRBJ1-2,-,once,TGTGCCATCAGTGAAAGCAGTAGCTATGGCTACACCTTC,CAISESSSYGYTF
TRBV5-4,14,TRBJ1-2,-,-,TGTGCCAGCAGCTTGGGGACCCCGCAGTATGGCTACACCTTC,CASSLGTPQYGYTF
TRBV29-1,13,TRBJ1-3,-,medium-sized,TGCAGCGTTGAAGTTGGGGTAGGAAACACCATATATTTT,CSVEVGVGNTIYF
TRBV10-1,12,TRBJ1-3,-,-,TGCGCCAGCGGAGATTCTGGAAACACCATATATTTT,CASGDSGNTIYF
TRBV29-1,12,TRBJ1-2,-,-,TGCAGCGTTGTTGACAGAACAGGCGGCTACACCTTC,CSVVDRTGGYTF
TRBV27,14,TRBJ2-7,TRBD1,medium-sized,TGTGCCAGCAGTCAACAGGGGGTGGGCTACGAGCAGTACTTC,CASSQQGVGYEQYF
TRBV27,10,TRBJ2-5,-,-,TGTGGCCCGGGTAGGGAGACCCAGTACTTC,CGPGRETQYF
TRBV19,14,TRBJ1-5,-,once,TGTGCCAGTAGTAGGGACGTGGCTTGGCAGCCCCAGCATTTT,CASSRDVAWQPQHF
TRBV14,17,TRBJ2-3,TRBD1,-,TGTGCCAGCAGCCAATTGACAGGGATCGTAAGCACAGATACGCAGTATTTT,CASSQLTGIVSTDTQYF
TRBV7-9,13,TRBJ2-2,-,-,TGTGCCAGCAGCTTGACAAAGTCCGGGGAGCTGTTTTTT,CASSLTKSGELFF
TRBV10-2,13,TRBJ1-4,-,-,TGCGCCAGCAGTGGACAGTTAAGTGGAAAACTGTTTTTT,CASSGQLSGKLFF
TRBV5-6,13,TRBJ2-7,-,-,TGTGCCAGCAGCTGGACAGCCGGCTACGAGCAGTACTTC,CASSWTAGYEQYF
TRBV11-3,13,TRBJ2-3,TRBD1,-,TGTGCCAGCCGCGGACAGGAAGCAGATACGCAGTATTTT,CASRGQEADTQYF
TRBV11-2,16,TRBJ2-7,-,-,TGTGCCAGCAGCTTAGTACGAGGGATTCCCACCTACGAGCAGTACTTC,CASSLVRGIPTYEQYF
TRBV11-3,14,TRBJ2-7,-,-,TGTGCCAGCAGCTTAGGTAATCGAACCTACGAGCAGTACTTC,CASSLGNRTYEQYF
TRBV6-6,14,TRBJ2-7,-,-,TGTGCCAGCAGTGGAACCGGGACTGCATTTTGGCAGTACTTC,CASSGTGTAFWQYF
TRBV9,16,TRBJ1-4,-,-,TGTGCCAGCAGCATAGGAGAAACTAACCGTGGTGAAAAACTGTTTTTT,CASSIGETNRGEKLFF
TRBV7-9,15,TRBJ2-5,TRBD2,-,TGTGCCAGCAGCTTATTCGGCGGGGGTCGGGAGACCCAGTACTTC,CASSLFGGGRETQYF
TRBV5-1,14,TRBJ2-7,TRBD1,-,TGCGCCAGCAGCTTGGTGGGACAGGTCTACGAGCAGTACTTC,CASSLVGQVYEQYF
TRBV5-1,15,TRBJ2-1,TRBD2,-,TGCGCCAGCAGCCAAAGACTAGCGGGGGGATCTGAGCAGTTCTTC,CASSQRLAGGSEQFF
TRBV7-3,16,TRBJ2-2,-,-,TGTGCCAGCAGCCGAAACAGGGTGGGGAACACCGGGGAGCTGTTTTTT,CASSRNRVGNTGELFF